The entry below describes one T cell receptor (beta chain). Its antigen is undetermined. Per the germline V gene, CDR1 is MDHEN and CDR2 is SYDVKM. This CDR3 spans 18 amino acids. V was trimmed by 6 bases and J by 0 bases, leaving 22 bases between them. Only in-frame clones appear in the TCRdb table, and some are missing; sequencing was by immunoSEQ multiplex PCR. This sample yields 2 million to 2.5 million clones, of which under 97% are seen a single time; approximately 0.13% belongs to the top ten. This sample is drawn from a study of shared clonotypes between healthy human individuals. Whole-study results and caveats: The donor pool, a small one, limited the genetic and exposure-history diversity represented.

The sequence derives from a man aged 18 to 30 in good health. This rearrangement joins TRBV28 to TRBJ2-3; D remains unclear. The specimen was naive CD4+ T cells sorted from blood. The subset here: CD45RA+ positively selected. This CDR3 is CASSQRNKTSTSTDTQYF. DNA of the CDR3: TGTGCCAGCAGCCAAAGAAATAAAACTTCCACTAGCACAGATACGCAGTATTTT.